Below, 11 T cell receptor beta chains from the same sample are listed, as sequenced in a study of spatial heterogeneity in lung cancer. Study-level results: One measure, the expanded intratumoral alpha and beta TCR count, tracked tumor mutation counts.

Their recognized antigens are unknown. One entry per CDR3 protein results from TCRdb running MiXCR on the 5' RACE reads. The profile shows some 97,000 distinct CDR3 sequences, nearly 4.5% of them singletons. Time point reported: sample taken at primary tumor resection. The sequenced sample was lung tumor tissue, obtained at surgery. The receptors come from a male donor with early-stage non-small cell lung cancer.

This clonotype occurred many times. The chain carries TRBV7-9 and TRBJ2-6; D possibly uses TRBD1 or TRBD2 (5 bases each). Germline CDR1 reads SEHNR; CDR2 reads FQNEAQ (reference sequence). The V end was cut by 5 bases, the J end by 9 bases, with 17 bases between. The length of the CDR3 is 15 residues. CDR3 DNA: TGTGCCAGCAGCCCCCGGGACGGTCCCTTCAACGTCCTGACTTTC. Its protein product is CASSPRDGPFNVLTF.

This chain uses TRBV5-5 with TRBJ2-5, with D uncertain. Trimming removed 0 bases at V and 5 bases at J, with 17 bases between. There are 16 residues in the CDR3. The germline V gene encodes CDR1 SGHKS and CDR2 YYEKEE (reference sequence). The CDR3 DNA is TGTGCCAGCAGCTTGGCTCCATGGGTTGGAGAGGAGACCCAGTACTTC. Protein product: CASSLAPWVGEETQYF.

This clonotype was observed at least ten times. The chain has TRBV12-3 or TRBV12-4 and TRBJ2-3, with D unclear. The germline V and J ends were trimmed by 4 bases and 8 bases, with 13 bases remaining between them. This CDR3 is built from 13 residues. The CDR3 loop reads CASSSLTVSTQYF. The CDR3 DNA follows: TGTGCCAGCAGTTCCCTAACAGTTTCTACGCAGTATTTT.

This clonotype was observed a few times. J is TRBJ1-2 and V is TRBV6-5, with TRBD1 identical over 7 bases. The CDR3 is 18 residues long. With 1 base clipped from V and 4 bases from J, the junction kept 15 bases outside the gene matches. Germline CDR1 and CDR2: MNHEY and SVGAGI. The CDR3 protein is CASSYLTPRQGSGYGYTF. The CDR3 DNA is TGTGCCAGCAGTTACTTAACTCCCAGACAGGGTTCGGGCTATGGCTACACCTTC.

The sample holds many counts of this clonotype. CDR3 amino acids: CATAGRAFVYGYTF. The CDR3 nucleotides read TGTGCTACGGCTGGCAGGGCTTTTGTCTATGGCTACACCTTC. V and J are TRBV7-9 and TRBJ1-2, with D perhaps matching TRBD1 (5 bases). This CDR3 has 14 residues. The germline V gene encodes CDR1 SEHNR and CDR2 FQNEAQ (reference sequence).

The sample holds many counts of this clonotype. The V gene is TRBV5-1, the J gene TRBJ2-1; TRBD2 aligns across 10 bases. The CDR3 has 16 residues. Germline CDR1 SGHRS, CDR2 YFSETQ. J lost 7 bases, V lost 0 bases, and 7 bases had no gene match. CDR3 in amino acids: CASSLASGRAINEQFF. As DNA, the CDR3 is TGCGCCAGCAGCTTGGCCAGCGGGAGGGCCATAAATGAGCAGTTCTTC.

The sample holds many counts of this clonotype. The genes are TRBV12-3 or TRBV12-4 and TRBJ2-3; D may be TRBD2 (6 bases). This CDR3 region has 15 residues. The ends were cut back, 3 bases at V and 4 bases at J, with 14 bases in the middle. The CDR3 region is CASSFEGLGADTQYF. The CDR3 DNA is TGTGCCAGCAGTTTTGAGGGACTGGGGGCAGATACGCAGTATTTT.

This clonotype appeared many times. The chain employs TRBV6-2 or TRBV6-3 and TRBJ1-5; D unclear. V gave up 2 bases and J gave up 3 bases, with 5 bases separating them. This CDR3 comprises 13 residues. Germline loops: CDR1 MNHEY, CDR2 SVGEGT. For the CDR3, the DNA is TGTGCCAGCAGTTACAGCCTCAATCAGCCCCAGCATTTT. It codes for CASSYSLNQPQHF.

J is TRBJ2-5 and V is TRBV13; D gene unclear. Deletions cut 2 bases from V and 0 bases from J, with 13 bases between. From germline, CDR1 is PRHDT and CDR2 FYEKMQ (reference sequence). The CDR3 length is 16 residues. In DNA form, the CDR3 reads TGTGCCAGCAGCTTACCAGGAGCCCTGTACCAAGAGACCCAGTACTTC. Translating gives CASSLPGALYQETQYF.

The CDR3 sequence is CASSLALWGRAFF. CDR3 bases: TGTGCCAGCAGTTTAGCGCTTTGGGGCAGGGCTTTCTTT. The chain combines TRBV12-3 or TRBV12-4 with TRBJ1-1, with D perhaps matching TRBD1 (5 bases). The CDR3 has 13 residues. The V end was cut by 0 bases, the J end by 11 bases, with 13 bases between.

This clonotype was counted a few times. This rearrangement joins TRBV12-3 or TRBV12-4 to TRBJ2-5; 9 nucleotides align to TRBD2. V dropped 3 bases and J dropped 2; count of bases not matched to a gene: 4. This CDR3 is 15 amino acids long. CDR3 DNA sequence: TGTGCCAGCAGTTTTAGCGGGGGATATCAAGAGACCCAGTACTTC. This gives the protein CASSFSGGYQETQYF.